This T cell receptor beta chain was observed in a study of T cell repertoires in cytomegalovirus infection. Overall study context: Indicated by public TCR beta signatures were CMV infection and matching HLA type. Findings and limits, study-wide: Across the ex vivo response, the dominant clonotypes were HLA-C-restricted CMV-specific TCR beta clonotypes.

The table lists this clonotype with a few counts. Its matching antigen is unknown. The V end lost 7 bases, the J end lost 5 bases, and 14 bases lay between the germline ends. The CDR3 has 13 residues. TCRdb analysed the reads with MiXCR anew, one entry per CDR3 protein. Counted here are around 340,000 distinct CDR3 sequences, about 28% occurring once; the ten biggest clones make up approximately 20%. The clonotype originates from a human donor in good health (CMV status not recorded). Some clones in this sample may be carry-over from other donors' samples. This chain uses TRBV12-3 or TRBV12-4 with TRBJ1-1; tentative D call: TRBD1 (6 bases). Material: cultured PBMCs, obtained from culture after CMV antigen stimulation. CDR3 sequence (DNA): TGTGCCAGCAAGACCCTACAGGGAACTGAAGCTTTCTTT. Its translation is CASKTLQGTEAFF.